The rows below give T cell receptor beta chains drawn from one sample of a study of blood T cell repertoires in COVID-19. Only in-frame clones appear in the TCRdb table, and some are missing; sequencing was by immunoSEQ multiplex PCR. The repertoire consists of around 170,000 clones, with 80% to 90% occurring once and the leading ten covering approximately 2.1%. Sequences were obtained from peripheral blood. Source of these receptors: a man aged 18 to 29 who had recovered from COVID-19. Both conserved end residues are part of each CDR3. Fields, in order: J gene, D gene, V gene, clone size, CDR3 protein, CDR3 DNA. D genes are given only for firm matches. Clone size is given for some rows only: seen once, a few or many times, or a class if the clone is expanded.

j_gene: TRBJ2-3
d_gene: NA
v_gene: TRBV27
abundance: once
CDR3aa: CASIAPGSSTDTQYF
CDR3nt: TGTGCCAGCATCGCCCCGGGTTCTAGCACAGATACGCAGTATTTT

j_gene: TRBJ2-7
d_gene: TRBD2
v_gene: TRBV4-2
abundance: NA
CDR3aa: CASSPSGMGSYEQYF
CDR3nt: TGTGCCAGCAGCCCCAGCGGGATGGGTTCCTACGAGCAGTACTTC

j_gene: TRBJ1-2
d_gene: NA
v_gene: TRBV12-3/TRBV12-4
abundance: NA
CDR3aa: CASQEGSAGYTF
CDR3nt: TGTGCCAGCCAGGAGGGCTCTGCCGGCTACACCTTC

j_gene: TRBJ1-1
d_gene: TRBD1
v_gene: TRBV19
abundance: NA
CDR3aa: CASSTRDRGEAFF
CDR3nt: TGTGCCAGTAGTACCCGGGACAGGGGTGAAGCTTTCTTT

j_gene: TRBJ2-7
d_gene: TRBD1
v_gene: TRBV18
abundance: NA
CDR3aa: CASSTRDSFEQYF
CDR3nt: TGTGCCAGCTCGACTCGGGACAGTTTCGAGCAGTACTTC

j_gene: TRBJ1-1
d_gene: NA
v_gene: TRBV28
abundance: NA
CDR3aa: CASRSVDRNTEAFF
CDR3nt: TGTGCCAGCAGATCCGTAGACAGGAACACTGAAGCTTTCTTT

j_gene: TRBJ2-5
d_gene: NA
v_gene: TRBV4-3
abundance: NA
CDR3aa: CASSQDHGPKGPQYF
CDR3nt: TGCGCCAGCAGCCAAGATCATGGACCCAAGGGGCCCCAGTACTTC

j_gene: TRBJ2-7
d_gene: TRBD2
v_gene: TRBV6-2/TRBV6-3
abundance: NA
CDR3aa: CASSYEILAGDYEQYF
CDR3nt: TGTGCCAGCAGTTACGAAATACTAGCGGGAGACTACGAGCAGTACTTC

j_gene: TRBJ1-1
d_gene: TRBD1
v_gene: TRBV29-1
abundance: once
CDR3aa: CSGNRGVNTEAFF
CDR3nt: TGCAGCGGGAACAGGGGGGTGAACACTGAAGCTTTCTTT

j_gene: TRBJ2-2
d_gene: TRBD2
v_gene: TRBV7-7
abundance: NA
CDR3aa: CASSLAGGLATGELFF
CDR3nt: TGTGCTAGCAGCTTAGCTGGGGGACTAGCCACCGGGGAGCTGTTTTTT

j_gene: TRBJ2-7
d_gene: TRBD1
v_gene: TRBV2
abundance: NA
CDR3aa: CASRVTGVGSEQYF
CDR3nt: TGTGCCAGCAGAGTAACAGGGGTGGGGAGCGAGCAGTACTTC

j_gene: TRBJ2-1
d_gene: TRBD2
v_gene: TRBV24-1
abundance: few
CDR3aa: CATSDRTSGSDEQFF
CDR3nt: TGTGCCACCAGTGATAGGACTAGCGGGAGCGATGAGCAGTTCTTC

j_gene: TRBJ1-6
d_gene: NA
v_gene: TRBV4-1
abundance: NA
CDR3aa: CASSPRDTSSYNSPLHF
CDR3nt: TGCGCCAGCAGCCCCCGGGACACGAGCTCCTATAATTCACCCCTCCACTTT

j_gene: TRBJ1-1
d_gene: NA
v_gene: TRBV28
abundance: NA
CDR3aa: CAIQQVIVAEAFF
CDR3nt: TGTGCCATACAACAGGTCATTGTCGCTGAAGCTTTCTTT

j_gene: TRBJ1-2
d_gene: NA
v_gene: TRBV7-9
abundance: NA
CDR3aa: CASAGGRLNYGYTF
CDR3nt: TGTGCCAGCGCGGGGGGGAGGCTTAACTATGGCTACACCTTC